The 21 T cell receptor beta chains below come from one sample, sequenced in a study of cytomegalovirus exposure and HLA in healthy donors. Profiled with immunoSEQ multiplex PCR; TCRdb holds only in-frame clones, not every one. The table has some 120,000 clones, around 94% seen once. Sequencing used PBMCs. The receptors stem from a woman aged 18-29 years in good health and CMV-seronegative.

The rearrangement uses TRBV6-5 and TRBJ2-1; 11 nucleotides match TRBD1. Losses at the gene ends were 6 bases for V and 7 bases for J; bases not matched to a gene: 5. The CDR3 spans 14 residues. Germline V gene lookup returns CDR1 MNHEY and CDR2 SVGAGI. As DNA, the CDR3 is TGTGCCAGCAGAGACCGGGACAGGGGGAATGAGCAGTTCTTC. Encoded protein: CASRDRDRGNEQFF.

The genes are TRBV5-4 and TRBJ1-3; D gene unclear. Germline V CDR1 and CDR2: SGHNT, YYREEE (reference sequence). Trimming removed 0 bases at V and 4 bases at J, with 11 bases between. The CDR3 is 15 residues long. CDR3 region: CASSLVGDGGNTIYF. The CDR3 DNA sequence: TGTGCCAGCAGCTTGGTCGGAGACGGGGGAAACACCATATATTTT.

The chain is built from TRBV28 and TRBJ1-1; D is uncertain. V dropped 3 bases and J dropped 0 bases, with 17 bases sitting between them. This CDR3 region has 17 residues. The germline V gene encodes CDR1 MDHEN and CDR2 SYDVKM. In nucleotides, the CDR3 is TGTGCCAGCAGTTTGTTCCCCAGGAAGCTCATGAACACTGAAGCTTTCTTT. This translates into CASSLFPRKLMNTEAFF.

The chain combines TRBV28 with TRBJ1-1; tentative D call: TRBD1 (6 bases). Germline V lookup: CDR1 MDHEN, CDR2 SYDVKM. This CDR3 has 13 residues. The V end lost 5 bases, the J end lost 4 bases, and 11 bases lay between the germline ends. CDR3 region: CASSNRASTEAFF. DNA for the CDR3: TGTGCCAGCAGTAACAGGGCGTCCACTGAAGCTTTCTTT.

The chain joins TRBV5-5 to TRBJ2-1; a weak D match, TRBD1 (5 bases). The germline V gene has CDR1 SGHKS and CDR2 YYEKEE (reference sequence). The CDR3 totals 14 residues. V gave up 3 bases and J gave up 8 bases, with 15 bases separating them. The CDR3 DNA follows: TGTGCCAGCAGCTGGGTTCAGGGCGACTATGAGCAGTTCTTC. It specifies CASSWVQGDYEQFF.

The rearrangement links TRBV7-3 to TRBJ2-3; 8 bases map to TRBD2. The length of the CDR3 is 16 residues. Germline V gene data show CDR1 as SGHTA and CDR2 as FQGTGA. V dropped 5 bases and J dropped 6; count of bases not matched to a gene: 13. The CDR3 bases are TGTGCCAGCAGCCTAGGTGCGCGGGGGGTCCGGGATACGCAGTATTTT. This translates into CASSLGARGVRDTQYF.

The chain has TRBV4-1 and TRBJ1-1; 7 nucleotides agree with TRBD1. Germline V gene sequence: CDR1 MGHRA, CDR2 YSYEKL. The J segment lost 5 bases and the V segment lost 0 bases, leaving 9 bases of the junction unmatched. CDR3 length equals 16 residues. CDR3 protein: CASSQDLVTGRTEAFF. For the CDR3, the DNA is TGCGCCAGCAGCCAAGATCTCGTGACAGGGAGGACTGAAGCTTTCTTT.

This rearrangement joins TRBV5-1 to TRBJ2-2; a weak D match, TRBD2 (6 bases). The CDR3 has 15 amino acids. V shed 0 bases and J shed 3 bases, with 9 bases lying between them. The V gene's germline CDR1 is SGHRS and CDR2 YFSETQ. In DNA form, the CDR3 reads TGCGCCAGCAGCTTGGCCAGGGAGGACACCGGGGAGCTGTTTTTT. Its translation: CASSLAREDTGELFF.

CDR3 region: CASSPGDSNQPQHF. CDR3 DNA sequence: TGCGCCAGCAGCCCCGGAGATAGCAATCAGCCCCAGCATTTT. J is TRBJ1-5 and V is TRBV5-1; no definite D call. The V gene's germline CDR1 is SGHRS and CDR2 YFSETQ. The CDR3 runs to 14 residues. V shed 4 bases and J shed 0 bases, with 8 bases lying between them.

V is TRBV5-1 and J is TRBJ2-2; D is possibly TRBD1 (5 bases). The CDR3 has 16 residues. Germline V gives CDR1 SGHRS, CDR2 YFSETQ. The V gene lost 2 bases and the J gene lost 0 bases, with 11 bases spanning the gap. The CDR3 reads CASSFDAGPNTGELFF. Here the CDR3 DNA reads TGCGCCAGCAGCTTCGATGCAGGGCCGAACACCGGGGAGCTGTTTTTT.

The rearrangement uses TRBV27 and TRBJ1-4; D unclear. Germline loops: CDR1 MNHEY, CDR2 SMNVEV (reference sequence). The CDR3 sequence is 14 residues long. The V gene lost 2 bases and the J gene lost 8 bases, with 12 bases spanning the gap. DNA of the CDR3: TGTGCCAGCAGTTTAGGGTCAGGCGCAGAAAAACTGTTTTTT. This encodes CASSLGSGAEKLFF.

The V gene is TRBV7-2, the J gene TRBJ2-3; TRBD2 matches 7 bases. The CDR3 has 16 amino acids. V was clipped by 1 base and J by 6 bases; unmatched bases: 10. The germline gives CDR1 SGHTA, CDR2 FQGNSA. CDR3: CASSLVGSGNGDTQYF. The CDR3 DNA follows: TGTGCCAGCAGCTTAGTCGGAAGCGGGAACGGTGATACGCAGTATTTT.

V usage is TRBV4-1 and J usage is TRBJ2-3; maybe TRBD2 (6 bases). Trimming shortened V by 4 bases and J by 7 bases, and 21 bases separated the two germline ends. CDR1 is MGHRA and CDR2 is YSYEKL in the germline V gene. This CDR3 is 16 amino acids long. The CDR3, as DNA: TGCGCCAGCAGCCGGCCGCGACTAGAGGGGTTGAATACGCAGTATTTT. This encodes CASSRPRLEGLNTQYF.

This chain links TRBV5-1 with TRBJ2-7; 9 nucleotides align to TRBD1. The CDR3 spans 15 residues. V dropped 4 bases and J dropped 3; count of bases not matched to a gene: 8. The germline V gene encodes CDR1 SGHRS and CDR2 YFSETQ. The CDR3 sequence is CASSLSLGQGYEQYF. Written as DNA, the CDR3 is TGCGCCAGCAGCCTCTCTTTGGGACAGGGCTACGAGCAGTACTTC.

Only one count was recorded for this clone. This chain joins TRBV13 and TRBJ1-2, with D tentatively TRBD1 (6 bases). The V end was cut by 4 bases, the J end by 4 bases, with 19 bases between. CDR3 size: 16 residues. The germline gives CDR1 PRHDT, CDR2 FYEKMQ (reference sequence). The CDR3 nucleotides read TGTGCCAGCAGCTCGGGGGACACGGGGGGACTCTATGGCTACACCTTC. This gives the protein CASSSGDTGGLYGYTF. Full variable domain (missing parts from reference TRBV13 and TRBJ1-2): AAGVIQSPRHLIKEKRETATLKCYPIPRHDTVYWYQQGPGQDPQFLISFYEKMQSDKGSIPDRFSAQQFSDYHSELNMSSLELGDSALYFCASSSGDTGGLYGYTFGSGTRLTVV.

This clone was counted once. The chain is built from TRBV18 and TRBJ1-1; D uncertain. Germline values: CDR1 KGHSH, CDR2 LQKENI. CDR3 size: 14 residues. Trimming took 6 bases from V and 3 from J, leaving 14 bases between them. The DNA of the CDR3 is TGTGCCAGCTCCCTGACACAAAAAGACACTGAAGCTTTCTTT. Translation: CASSLTQKDTEAFF.

The V gene is TRBV29-1, the J gene TRBJ2-1; 7 bases are shared with TRBD2. This CDR3 has 14 residues. Germline V gives CDR1 SQVTM, CDR2 ANQGSEA. J was trimmed by 10 bases and V by 5 bases; bases with no gene match: 14. CDR3 sequence (DNA): TGCAGCGTTTACCTGGCCGGGAGGCCGACCGAGCAGTTCTTC. This gives the protein CSVYLAGRPTEQFF.

The chain carries TRBV19 and TRBJ1-1; 7 bases map to TRBD1. V shed 5 bases, J shed 3 bases, and the junction held 9 bases outside the gene matches. This CDR3 contains 15 residues. The germline V gene has CDR1 LNHDA and CDR2 SQIVND (reference sequence). This CDR3 reads CASSAYRGMDTEAFF. As DNA, the CDR3 is TGTGCCAGTAGTGCTTACAGGGGCATGGACACTGAAGCTTTCTTT.

V usage is TRBV5-8 and J usage is TRBJ2-1; 7 bases align to TRBD1. The CDR3 extends over 15 amino acids. Germline CDR1 and CDR2: SGHTS and YDEGEE. Trimming removed 3 bases from V and 7 bases from J; junction bases left unmatched: 10. The CDR3 coding sequence is TGTGCCAGCAGCTCTCCCAGGGACAGACAGAATGAGCAGTTCTTC. Translation: CASSSPRDRQNEQFF.

This rearrangement joins TRBV11-3 to TRBJ2-3, with 8 bases that match TRBD2. After removal of 0 bases from V and 4 bases from J, the junction contained 9 bases not matched to a gene. CDR3 length: 17 residues. Germline CDR1 SGHNT, CDR2 YENEEA. CDR3: CASSLEGFSAGADTQYF. CDR3 DNA sequence: TGTGCCAGCAGCTTAGAAGGATTTTCAGCGGGAGCAGATACGCAGTATTTT.

J is TRBJ2-5 and V is TRBV19; TRBD2 aligns across 14 bases. V dropped 4 bases and J dropped 4; count of bases not matched to a gene: 8. The CDR3 has 17 amino acids. CDR1 is LNHDA, CDR2 SQIVND, per germline (reference sequence). CDR3 sequence: CASSTLTSGGAGETQYF. CDR3 nucleotide sequence: TGTGCCAGTAGTACGTTGACTAGCGGGGGGGCAGGAGAGACCCAGTACTTC.